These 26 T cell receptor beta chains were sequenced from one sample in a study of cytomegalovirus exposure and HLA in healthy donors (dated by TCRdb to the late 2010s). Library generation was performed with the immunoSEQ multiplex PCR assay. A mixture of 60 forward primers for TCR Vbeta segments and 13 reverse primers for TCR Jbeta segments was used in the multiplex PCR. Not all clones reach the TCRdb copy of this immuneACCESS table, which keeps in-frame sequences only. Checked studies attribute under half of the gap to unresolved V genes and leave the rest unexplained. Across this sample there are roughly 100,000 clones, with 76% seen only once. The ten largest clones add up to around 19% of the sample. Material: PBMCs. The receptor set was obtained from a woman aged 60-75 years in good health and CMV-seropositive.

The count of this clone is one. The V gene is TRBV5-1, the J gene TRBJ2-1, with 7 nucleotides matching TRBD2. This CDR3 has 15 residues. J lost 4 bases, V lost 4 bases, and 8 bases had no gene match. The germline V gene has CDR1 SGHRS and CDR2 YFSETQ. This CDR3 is CASSQDGEGYNEQFF. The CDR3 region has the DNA TGCGCCAGCAGCCAAGACGGGGAGGGGTACAATGAGCAGTTCTTC.

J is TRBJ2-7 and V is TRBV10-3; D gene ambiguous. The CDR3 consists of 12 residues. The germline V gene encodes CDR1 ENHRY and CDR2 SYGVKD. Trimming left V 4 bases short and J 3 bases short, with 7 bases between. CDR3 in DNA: TGTGCCATCAGTGGAGGTCACTACGAGCAGTACTTC. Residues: CAISGGHYEQYF.

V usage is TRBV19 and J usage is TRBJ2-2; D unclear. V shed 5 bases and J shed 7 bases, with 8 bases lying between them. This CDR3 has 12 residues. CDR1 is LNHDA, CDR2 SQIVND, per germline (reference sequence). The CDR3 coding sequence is TGTGCCAGTAGTTTGTCGGGCGGGGAGCTGTTTTTT. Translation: CASSLSGGELFF.

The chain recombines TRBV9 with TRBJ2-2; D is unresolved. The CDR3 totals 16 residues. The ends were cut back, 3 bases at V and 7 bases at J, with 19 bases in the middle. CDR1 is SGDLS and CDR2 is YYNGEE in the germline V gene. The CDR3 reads CASSAPPSGVGGELFF. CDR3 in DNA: TGTGCCAGCAGCGCCCCCCCATCAGGCGTAGGCGGGGAGCTGTTTTTT. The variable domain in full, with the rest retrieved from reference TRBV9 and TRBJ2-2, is DSGVTQTPKHLITATGQRVTLRCSPRSGDLSVYWYQQSLDQGLQFLIQYYNGEERAKGNILERFSAQQFPDLHSELNLSSLELGDSALYFCASSAPPSGVGGELFFGEGSRLTVL.

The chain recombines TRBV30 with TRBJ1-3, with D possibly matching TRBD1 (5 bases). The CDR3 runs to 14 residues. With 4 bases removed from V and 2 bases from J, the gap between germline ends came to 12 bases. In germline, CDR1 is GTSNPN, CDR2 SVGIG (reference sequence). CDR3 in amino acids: CAWNQGMTGNTIYF. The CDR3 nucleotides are TGTGCCTGGAATCAGGGCATGACTGGAAACACCATATATTTT. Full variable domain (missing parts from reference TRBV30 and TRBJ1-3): SQTIHQWPATLVQPVGSPLSLECTVEGTSNPNLYWYRQAAGRGLQLLFYSVGIGQISSEVPQNLSASRPQDRQFILSSKKLLLSDSGFYLCAWNQGMTGNTIYFGEGSWLTVV.

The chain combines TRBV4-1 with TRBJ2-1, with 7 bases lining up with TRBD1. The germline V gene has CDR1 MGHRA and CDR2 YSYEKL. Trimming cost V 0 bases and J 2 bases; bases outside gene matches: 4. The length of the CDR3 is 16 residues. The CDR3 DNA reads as TGCGCCAGCAGCCAAGAGGAACAGGGGACCTACAATGAGCAGTTCTTC. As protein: CASSQEEQGTYNEQFF.

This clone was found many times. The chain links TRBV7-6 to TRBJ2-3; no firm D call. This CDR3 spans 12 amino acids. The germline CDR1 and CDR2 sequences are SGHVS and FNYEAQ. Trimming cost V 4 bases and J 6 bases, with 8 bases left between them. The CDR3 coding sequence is TGTGCCAGCAGCTCCGTTCCCGATACGCAGTATTTT. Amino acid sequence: CASSSVPDTQYF.

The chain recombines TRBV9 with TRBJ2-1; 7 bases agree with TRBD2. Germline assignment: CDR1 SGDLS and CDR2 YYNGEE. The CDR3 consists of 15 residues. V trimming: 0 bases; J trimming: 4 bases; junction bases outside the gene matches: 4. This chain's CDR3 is CASSVDPSGYNEQFF. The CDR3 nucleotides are TGTGCCAGCAGCGTAGATCCTAGCGGATACAATGAGCAGTTCTTC.

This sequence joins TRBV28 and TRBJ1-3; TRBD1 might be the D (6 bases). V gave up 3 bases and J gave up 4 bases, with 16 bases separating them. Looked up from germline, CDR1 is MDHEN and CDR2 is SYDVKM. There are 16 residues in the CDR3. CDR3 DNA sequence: TGTGCCAGCAGTTTTGGTTGGGGGCTCGAAGGAAACACCATATATTTT. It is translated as CASSFGWGLEGNTIYF. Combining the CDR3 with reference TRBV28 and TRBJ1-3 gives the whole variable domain DVKVTQSSRYLVKRTGEKVFLECVQDMDHENMFWYRQDPGLGLRLIYFSYDVKMKEKGDIPEGYSVSREKKERFSLILESASTNQTSMYLCASSFGWGLEGNTIYFGEGSWLTVV.

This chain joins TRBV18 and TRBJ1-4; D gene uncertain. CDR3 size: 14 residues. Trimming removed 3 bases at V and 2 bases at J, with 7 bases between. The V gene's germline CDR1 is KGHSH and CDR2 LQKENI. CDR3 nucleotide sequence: TGTGCCAGCTCACCGGTACAGACTAATGAAAAACTGTTTTTT. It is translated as CASSPVQTNEKLFF.

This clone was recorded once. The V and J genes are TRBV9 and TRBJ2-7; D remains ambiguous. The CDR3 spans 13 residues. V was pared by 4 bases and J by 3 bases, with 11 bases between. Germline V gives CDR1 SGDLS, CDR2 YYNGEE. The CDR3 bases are TGTGCCAGCAGCAAAAGAGGCGGCTACGAGCAGTACTTC. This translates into CASSKRGGYEQYF.

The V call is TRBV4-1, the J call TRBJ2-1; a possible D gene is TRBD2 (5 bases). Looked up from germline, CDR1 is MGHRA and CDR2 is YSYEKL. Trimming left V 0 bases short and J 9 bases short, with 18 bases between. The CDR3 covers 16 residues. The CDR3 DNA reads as TGCGCCAGCAGCCAAGAGCGTAATTTAGGGAGAGGTGAGCAGTTCTTC. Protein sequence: CASSQERNLGRGEQFF.

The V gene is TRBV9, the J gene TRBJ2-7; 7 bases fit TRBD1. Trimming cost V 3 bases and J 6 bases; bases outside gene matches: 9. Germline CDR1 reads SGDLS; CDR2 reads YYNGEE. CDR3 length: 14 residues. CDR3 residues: CASSASSTGFEQYF. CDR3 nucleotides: TGTGCCAGCAGCGCTTCTTCGACAGGGTTCGAGCAGTACTTC.

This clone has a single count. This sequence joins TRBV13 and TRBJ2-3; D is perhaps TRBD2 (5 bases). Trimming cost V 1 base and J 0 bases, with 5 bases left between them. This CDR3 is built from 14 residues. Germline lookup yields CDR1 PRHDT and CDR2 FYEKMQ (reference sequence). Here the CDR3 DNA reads TGTGCCAGCAGCTTAGCGGGAAGCACAGATACGCAGTATTTT. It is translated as CASSLAGSTDTQYF.

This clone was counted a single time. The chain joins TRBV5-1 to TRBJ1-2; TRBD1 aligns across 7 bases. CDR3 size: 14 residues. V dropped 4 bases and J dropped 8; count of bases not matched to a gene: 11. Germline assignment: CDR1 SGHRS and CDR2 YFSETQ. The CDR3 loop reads CASSRGDSLGGYTF. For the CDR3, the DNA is TGCGCCAGCAGCCGAGGGGACAGCCTGGGGGGCTACACCTTC.

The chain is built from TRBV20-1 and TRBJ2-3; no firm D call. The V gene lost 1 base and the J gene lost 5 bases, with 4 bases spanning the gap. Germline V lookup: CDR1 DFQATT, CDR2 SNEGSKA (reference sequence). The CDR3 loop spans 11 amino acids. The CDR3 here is CSARAQDTQYF. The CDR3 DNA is TGCAGTGCTAGAGCCCAAGATACGCAGTATTTT.

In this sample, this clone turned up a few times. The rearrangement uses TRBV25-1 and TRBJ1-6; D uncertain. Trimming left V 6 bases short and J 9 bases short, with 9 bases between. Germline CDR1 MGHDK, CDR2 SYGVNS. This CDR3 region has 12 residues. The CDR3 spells CASRGPGSPLHF. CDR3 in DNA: TGTGCCAGCAGAGGTCCGGGTTCACCCCTCCACTTT.

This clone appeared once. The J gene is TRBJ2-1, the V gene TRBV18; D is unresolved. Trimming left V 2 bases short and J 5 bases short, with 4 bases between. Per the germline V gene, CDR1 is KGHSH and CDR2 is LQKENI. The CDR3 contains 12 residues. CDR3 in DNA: TGTGCCAGCTCACCATTCAACAATGAGCAGTTCTTC. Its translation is CASSPFNNEQFF.

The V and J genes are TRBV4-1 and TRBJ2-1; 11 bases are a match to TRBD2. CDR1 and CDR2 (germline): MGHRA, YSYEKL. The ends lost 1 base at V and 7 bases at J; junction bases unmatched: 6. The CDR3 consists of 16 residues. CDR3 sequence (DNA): TGCGCCAGCAGCCAAGTGGGACTAGCGGCCTCAAATGAGCAGTTCTTC. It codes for CASSQVGLAASNEQFF.

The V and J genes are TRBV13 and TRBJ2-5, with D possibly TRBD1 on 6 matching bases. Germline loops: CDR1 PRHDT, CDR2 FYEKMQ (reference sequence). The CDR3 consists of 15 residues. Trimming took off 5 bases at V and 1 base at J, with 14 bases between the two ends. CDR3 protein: CASSRKGGSQETQYF. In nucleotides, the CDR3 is TGTGCCAGCAGCCGGAAAGGGGGATCCCAAGAGACCCAGTACTTC.

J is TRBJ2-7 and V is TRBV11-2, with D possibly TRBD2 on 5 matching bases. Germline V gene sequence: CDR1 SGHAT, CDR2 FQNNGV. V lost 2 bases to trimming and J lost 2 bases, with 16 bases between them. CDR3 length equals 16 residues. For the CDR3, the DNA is TGTGCCAGCAGCTTATATGTTGGACTGGGAACCTACGAGCAGTACTTC. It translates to CASSLYVGLGTYEQYF.

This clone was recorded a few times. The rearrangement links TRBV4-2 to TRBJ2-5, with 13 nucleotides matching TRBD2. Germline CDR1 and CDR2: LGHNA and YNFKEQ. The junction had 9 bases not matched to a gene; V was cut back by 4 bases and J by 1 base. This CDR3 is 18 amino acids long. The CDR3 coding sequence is TGTGCCAGCAGCCCAGAACTAGCGGGAGGGCCCCTCCAAGAGACCCAGTACTTC. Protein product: CASSPELAGGPLQETQYF.

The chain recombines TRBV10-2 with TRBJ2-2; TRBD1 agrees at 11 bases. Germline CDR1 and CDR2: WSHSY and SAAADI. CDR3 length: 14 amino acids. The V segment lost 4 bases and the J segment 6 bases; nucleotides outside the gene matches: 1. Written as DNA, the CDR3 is TGCGCCAGCAGTGGGACAGGGGGCGCCGGGGAGCTGTTTTTT. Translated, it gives CASSGTGGAGELFF.

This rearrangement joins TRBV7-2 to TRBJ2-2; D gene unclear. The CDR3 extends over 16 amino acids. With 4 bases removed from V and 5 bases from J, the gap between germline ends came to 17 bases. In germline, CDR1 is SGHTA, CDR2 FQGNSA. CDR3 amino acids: CASSSPPTHSTGELFF. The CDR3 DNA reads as TGTGCCAGCAGCTCTCCCCCCACCCACTCAACCGGGGAGCTGTTTTTT.

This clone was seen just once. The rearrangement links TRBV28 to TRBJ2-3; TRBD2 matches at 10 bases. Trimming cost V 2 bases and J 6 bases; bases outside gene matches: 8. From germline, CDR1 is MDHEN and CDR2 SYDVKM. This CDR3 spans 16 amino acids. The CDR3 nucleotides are TGTGCCAGCAGTTTACCCCTAGCGGGAGCATCGGATACGCAGTATTTT. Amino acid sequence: CASSLPLAGASDTQYF.

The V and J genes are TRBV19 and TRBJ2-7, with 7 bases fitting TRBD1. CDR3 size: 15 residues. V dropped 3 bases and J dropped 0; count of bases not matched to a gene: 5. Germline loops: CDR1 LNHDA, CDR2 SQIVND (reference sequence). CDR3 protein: CASSIGRTGSYEQYF. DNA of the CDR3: TGTGCCAGTAGTATTGGGCGGACAGGCTCCTACGAGCAGTACTTC.